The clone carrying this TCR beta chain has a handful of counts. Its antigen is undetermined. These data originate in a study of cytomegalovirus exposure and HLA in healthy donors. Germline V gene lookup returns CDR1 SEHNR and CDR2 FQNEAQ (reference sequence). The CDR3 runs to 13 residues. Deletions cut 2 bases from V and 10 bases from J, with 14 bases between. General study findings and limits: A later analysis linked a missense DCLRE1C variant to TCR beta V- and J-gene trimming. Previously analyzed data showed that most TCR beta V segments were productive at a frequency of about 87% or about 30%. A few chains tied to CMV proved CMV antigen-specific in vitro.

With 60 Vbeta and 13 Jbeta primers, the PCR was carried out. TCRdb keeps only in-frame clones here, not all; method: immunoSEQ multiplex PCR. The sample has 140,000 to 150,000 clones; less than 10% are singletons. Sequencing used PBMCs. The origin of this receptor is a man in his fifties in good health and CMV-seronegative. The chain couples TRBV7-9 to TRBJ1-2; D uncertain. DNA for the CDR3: TGTGCCAGCAGCTTAATGGAGGTGAGACTCTACACCTTC. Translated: CASSLMEVRLYTF.